The next 8 T cell receptor beta chains were all read from a single sample in a study of response to subunit inactivated influenza vaccine (dated by TCRdb to 2016 to 2018). Libraries were made using RT-PCR. Sequencing was carried out with an Illumina HiSeq 2500. TCRdb handled the public reads itself, with Q25 trimming in fastp and clone calling in MiXCR, and kept productive beta chains. Each entry merges the rows of one CDR3 protein and shows their most common DNA and genes. The sample records 500,000 to 550,000 distinct CDR3 sequences, 7.2% of which are singletons. The top ten hold around 12% of the sample. The sample consisted of PBMCs from blood, taken around 2 years after vaccination. These receptors were obtained from a man aged 45 to 70 who received an inactivated influenza vaccine. Donor details come from another sample of the same person, matched by shared clones.

This clonotype was seen more than once but under ten times. The gene calls are TRBV20-1 and TRBJ2-1, with 10 nucleotides matching TRBD2. Germline CDR1 reads DFQATT; CDR2 reads SNEGSKA (reference sequence). V dropped 1 base and J dropped 0; count of bases not matched to a gene: 3. The CDR3 is 16 residues long. In nucleotides, the CDR3 is TGCAGTGCTAGAGCCCCTAGCGGGAGCTCCTACAATGAGCAGTTCTTC. Translation: CSARAPSGSSYNEQFF.

This clonotype was observed a handful of times. The chain couples TRBV6-5 to TRBJ1-5; D might be TRBD1 (6 bases). V was shortened by 5 bases and J by 0 bases, with 11 bases between the two germline ends. The CDR3 length is 15 residues. In germline, CDR1 is MNHEY, CDR2 SVGAGI. The CDR3 loop is CASSHRDNSNQPQHF. The DNA for the CDR3 is TGTGCCAGCAGTCACCGGGACAATAGCAATCAGCCCCAGCATTTT.

This clonotype was seen ten or more times. The rearrangement uses TRBV5-1 and TRBJ1-4; D remains unclear. V dropped 4 bases and J dropped 3 bases, with 10 bases sitting between them. The germline V gene has CDR1 SGHRS and CDR2 YFSETQ. CDR3 length equals 14 residues. The CDR3 DNA sequence: TGCGCCAGCAGCAAAACAAATCCTAATGAAAAACTGTTTTTT. It is translated as CASSKTNPNEKLFF.

The chain recombines TRBV11-2 with TRBJ1-3; a possible D gene is TRBD1 (5 bases). This CDR3 region has 19 residues. Germline V gene data show CDR1 as SGHAT and CDR2 as FQNNGV. V was cut by 0 bases and J by 1 base, with 19 bases left in between. The CDR3 DNA reads as TGTGCCAGCAGCTTAGACCCCCGGGGGGGAGTGACTTCTGGAAACACCATATATTTT. It translates to CASSLDPRGGVTSGNTIYF.

This sequence joins TRBV12-3 or TRBV12-4 and TRBJ2-7; TRBD1 matches at 7 bases. V dropped 8 bases and J dropped 5; count of bases not matched to a gene: 15. The CDR3 length is 15 residues. The CDR3 DNA is TGTGCCAGCGGTAGTCTCCGACAGGGCCTTAACGAGCAGTACTTC. It specifies CASGSLRQGLNEQYF.

The rearrangement links TRBV10-3 to TRBJ1-4; 7 nucleotides match TRBD1. Germline assignment: CDR1 ENHRY and CDR2 SYGVKD. The ends lost 3 bases at V and 8 bases at J; junction bases unmatched: 9. CDR3 length: 15 amino acids. CDR3 coding DNA: TGTGCCATCAGTGACGCGAACAGGGGCGAGGAAAAACTGTTTTTT. Protein product: CAISDANRGEEKLFF.

The rearrangement uses TRBV5-1 and TRBJ2-5; D is possibly TRBD2 (5 bases). The length of the CDR3 is 16 residues. Per the germline V gene, CDR1 is SGHRS and CDR2 is YFSETQ. V lost 2 bases and J 0 bases, leaving 14 bases between the germline ends. The DNA of the CDR3 is TGCGCCAGCAGCTTCGGGATTAGCTCAAACCAAGAGACCCAGTACTTC. Its translation is CASSFGISSNQETQYF.

This clonotype was seen repeatedly, ten times or more. One junction end disagrees with the germline gene, perhaps due to a read error. The chain is built from TRBV15 and TRBJ2-1; TRBD2 agrees at 9 bases. CDR3 size: 14 residues. Germline V gene lookup returns CDR1 LNHNV and CDR2 YYDKDF (reference sequence). CDR3 nucleotides: TGTGCCACCAGAAGAGCGGGGGGCTACAATGAGCAGTTCTTC. This gives the protein CATRRAGGYNEQFF.